This entry lists 25 T cell receptor beta chains sequenced from one sample in a study of T-cell reconstitution after alpha-beta-depleted transplantation in children. Library preparation (for TCRbeta) was performed with unique molecular identifiers. From the PCR reads, TCRdb called clonotypes with MiXCR, one entry per CDR3 protein. The data contain around 440,000 distinct CDR3 sequences, under 20% of them singletons. The sample was PBMCs, mostly from graft donor cells, taken 360 days after TCRalphabeta/CD19-depleted stem cell transplant. These receptors all come from a boy under three years old who had a stem cell transplant for Wiskott-Aldrich syndrome, so the T cells may come from the graft donor.

The J gene is TRBJ2-2, the V gene TRBV7-9; D is uncertain. Trimming took off 1 base at V and 6 bases at J, with 9 bases between the two ends. CDR3 length: 14 residues. The germline V gene encodes CDR1 SEHNR and CDR2 FQNEAQ (reference sequence). The CDR3 DNA follows: TGTGCCAGCAGCTTAGGGTATCGGCCCGGGGAGCTGTTTTTT. Translation gives CASSLGYRPGELFF. The full variable domain, in which reference TRBV7-9 and TRBJ2-2 provide the parts outside the CDR3, is DTGVSQNPRHKITKRGQNVTFRCDPISEHNRLYWYRQTLGQGPEFLTYFQNEAQLEKSRLLSDRFSAERPKGSFSTLEIQRTEQGDSAMYLCASSLGYRPGELFFGEGSRLTVL.

The V call is TRBV11-2, the J call TRBJ2-5; perhaps TRBD1 as D (5 bases). The V gene lost 5 bases and the J gene lost 4 bases, with 11 bases spanning the gap. Per germline, CDR1 SGHAT and CDR2 FQNNGV. CDR3 length: 13 amino acids. CDR3 protein: CASSPGLGETQYF. CDR3 sequence (DNA): TGTGCCAGCAGCCCAGGGTTAGGAGAGACCCAGTACTTC.

This clonotype was detected only a few times. The J gene is TRBJ1-1, the V gene TRBV7-6; no firm D call. Trimming took 2 bases from V and 7 from J, leaving 11 bases between them. In germline, CDR1 is SGHVS, CDR2 FNYEAQ. The CDR3 is made up of 13 amino acids. This chain's CDR3 is CASSLKNKGEAFF. The CDR3 region has the DNA TGTGCCAGCAGCTTAAAGAACAAGGGTGAAGCTTTCTTT.

In its sample, this clonotype was seen a few times. The chain couples TRBV10-3 to TRBJ2-1; D is uncertain. This CDR3 is 12 amino acids long. Germline assignment: CDR1 ENHRY and CDR2 SYGVKD. V gave up 6 bases and J gave up 2 bases, with 5 bases separating them. CDR3 sequence: CAISGPYNEQFF. The DNA of the CDR3 is TGTGCCATCAGCGGGCCCTACAATGAGCAGTTCTTC.

This clonotype was observed a few times. The V and J genes are TRBV6-1 and TRBJ2-3; D is unclear. Trimming stripped 3 bases from V and 5 bases from J, with 21 bases between. The length of the CDR3 is 17 residues. Germline assignment: CDR1 MNHNS and CDR2 SASEGT. The CDR3 DNA reads as TGTGCCAGCAGTGAGAGGTTTCGGTTCTCTCGCGGAGATACGCAGTATTTT. Protein: CASSERFRFSRGDTQYF.

The sample holds a few counts of this clonotype. This sequence joins TRBV2 and TRBJ1-2, with unresolved D. Germline lookup yields CDR1 SNHLY and CDR2 FYNNEI. The V gene lost 7 bases and the J gene lost 5 bases, with 23 bases spanning the gap. The CDR3 sequence is 16 residues long. CDR3 protein: CASTQDQIPLPYGYTF. CDR3 DNA: TGTGCCAGCACCCAGGACCAGATCCCACTTCCATATGGCTACACCTTC.

This chain uses TRBV12-3 or TRBV12-4 with TRBJ2-6, with D unclear. The CDR3 totals 15 residues. V lost 4 bases to trimming and J lost 1 base, with 8 bases between them. CDR3 region: CASSSSRSGANVLTF. CDR3 coding DNA: TGTGCCAGCAGTTCCTCTCGATCTGGGGCCAACGTCCTGACTTTC.

CDR3 region: CSVEPDRLNTEAFF. As DNA, the CDR3 is TGCAGCGTTGAACCGGACAGGCTGAACACTGAAGCTTTCTTT. V gene TRBV29-1 combines with J gene TRBJ1-1, with 7 bases that match TRBD1. The CDR3 has 14 amino acids. V dropped 2 bases and J dropped 0; count of bases not matched to a gene: 3. Germline V gene data show CDR1 as SQVTM and CDR2 as ANQGSEA.

The table lists this clonotype with a few counts. The CDR3 loop is CASSLRQIAKNIQYF. The CDR3 bases are TGTGCCAGCAGTTTGAGACAGATAGCCAAAAACATTCAGTACTTC. V is TRBV12-3 or TRBV12-4 and J is TRBJ2-4; D perhaps matches TRBD1 (5 bases). The ends were cut back, 3 bases at V and 0 bases at J, with 9 bases in the middle. This CDR3 has 15 amino acids.

This chain joins TRBV5-5 and TRBJ2-2; no clear D gene. The germline gives CDR1 SGHKS, CDR2 YYEKEE (reference sequence). Trimming took 2 bases from V and 7 from J, leaving 15 bases between them. CDR3 length equals 15 residues. CDR3 coding DNA: TGTGCCAGCAGCTTTCGGTTCCTGGTAAACGGGGAGCTGTTTTTT. Encoded protein: CASSFRFLVNGELFF.

The chain carries TRBV2 and TRBJ2-7; D gene uncertain. Germline CDR1 reads SNHLY; CDR2 reads FYNNEI. Trimming removed 7 bases at V and 3 bases at J, with 13 bases between. CDR3 size: 13 residues. The DNA for the CDR3 is TGTGCCAGCAATGGGGATAGTATCTACGAGCAGTACTTC. Translation gives CASNGDSIYEQYF. Combining the CDR3 with reference TRBV2 and TRBJ2-7 gives the whole variable domain EPEVTQTPSHQVTQMGQEVILRCVPISNHLYFYWYRQILGQKVEFLVSFYNNEISEKSEIFDDQFSVERPDGSNFTLKIRSTKLEDSAMYFCASNGDSIYEQYFGPGTRLTVT.

CDR3 in DNA: TGTGCCAGCAGCCCTCGCAGGGGGCATGAGCAGTTCTTC. This sequence encodes CASSPRRGHEQFF. The rearrangement uses TRBV7-9 and TRBJ2-1; 8 nucleotides agree with TRBD1. The V gene's germline CDR1 is SEHNR and CDR2 FQNEAQ (reference sequence). J lost 8 bases, V lost 5 bases, and 5 bases had no gene match. This CDR3 region has 13 residues.

This sequence joins TRBV11-2 and TRBJ2-1; weak D call: TRBD2 (6 bases). Germline values: CDR1 SGHAT, CDR2 FQNNGV. V lost 1 base, J lost 2 bases, and 9 bases lay in between. The length of the CDR3 is 15 residues. The CDR3 DNA reads as TGTGCCAGCAGCTTAGGCGCGGGAACCTACAATGAGCAGTTCTTC. This codes for CASSLGAGTYNEQFF. Looking up the rest from reference TRBV11-2 and TRBJ2-1 gives the full variable domain: EAGVAQSPRYKIIEKRQSVAFWCNPISGHATLYWYQQILGQGPKLLIQFQNNGVVDDSQLPKDRFSAERLKGVDSTLKIQPAKLEDSAVYLCASSLGAGTYNEQFFGPGTRLTVL.

This chain uses TRBV3-1 with TRBJ1-5; TRBD1 aligns across 10 bases. This CDR3 contains 18 residues. J was trimmed by 4 bases and V by 1 base; bases with no gene match: 10. The V gene's germline CDR1 is LGHDT and CDR2 YNNKEL (reference sequence). In DNA form, the CDR3 reads TGTGCCAGCAGCCAAGGGGCGGGACAGGGGAGAAGAAATCAGCCCCAGCATTTT. Translated, it gives CASSQGAGQGRRNQPQHF.

This clonotype was observed a handful of times. This sequence joins TRBV20-1 and TRBJ2-3, with D perhaps assigned TRBD1 or TRBD2 (5 bases each). V gave up 0 bases and J gave up 2 bases, with 12 bases separating them. The germline CDR1 and CDR2 sequences are DFQATT and SNEGSKA (reference sequence). The CDR3 spans 15 residues. CDR3 loop: CSARETEEATDTQYF. The CDR3, as DNA: TGCAGTGCTAGAGAGACAGAGGAGGCCACAGATACGCAGTATTTT.

The genes are TRBV9 and TRBJ2-7; the match to TRBD2 covers 13 bases. The J segment lost 6 bases and the V segment lost 3 bases, leaving 6 bases of the junction unmatched. Germline CDR1 reads SGDLS; CDR2 reads YYNGEE. The CDR3 has 15 residues. The CDR3 DNA reads as TGTGCCAGCAGCGCCGGACTAGCGGGAGTTTCCGAGCAGTACTTC. This encodes CASSAGLAGVSEQYF.

V is TRBV18 and J is TRBJ2-6; the D is unclear. V gave up 2 bases and J gave up 7 bases, with 18 bases separating them. CDR1 and CDR2 (germline): KGHSH, LQKENI. The CDR3 loop spans 17 amino acids. The CDR3 nucleotides read TGTGCCAGCTCACCAACGAACAAGCCTACTTTTGCCAACGTCCTGACTTTC. Translating it yields CASSPTNKPTFANVLTF.

In this sample, this clonotype turned up a few times. V gene TRBV10-2 combines with J gene TRBJ2-1; D is unresolved. V was cut by 7 bases and J by 0 bases, with 10 bases left in between. The CDR3 sequence is 14 residues long. Germline-derived CDR1 and CDR2 are WSHSY and SAAADI. The CDR3 DNA sequence: TGCGCCAGCATCAAGGGAAACTCCTACAATGAGCAGTTCTTC. Its translation: CASIKGNSYNEQFF.

This clonotype was counted once. The chain links TRBV29-1 to TRBJ2-3; no definite D call. The CDR3 contains 12 residues. V lost 1 base, J lost 2 bases, and 4 bases lay in between. Germline V lookup: CDR1 SQVTM, CDR2 ANQGSEA. DNA for the CDR3: TGCAGCGTTGAAGGCAACACAGATACGCAGTATTTT. Encoded protein: CSVEGNTDTQYF.

This chain uses TRBV28 with TRBJ2-1; the D gene is possibly TRBD2 (6 bases). This CDR3 spans 15 amino acids. Germline CDR1 MDHEN, CDR2 SYDVKM. V gave up 2 bases and J gave up 6 bases, with 14 bases separating them. The CDR3 DNA reads as TGTGCCAGCAGTTTAGGGCAGGGAGGTATCAATGAGCAGTTCTTC. Residues: CASSLGQGGINEQFF.

The rearrangement uses TRBV7-2 and TRBJ1-5; D is undetermined. The CDR3 runs 12 residues. The germline V and J ends were trimmed by 1 base and 7 bases, with 5 bases remaining between them. Germline V lookup: CDR1 SGHTA, CDR2 FQGNSA. The CDR3 spells CASSLGKQPQHF. The CDR3 DNA follows: TGTGCCAGCAGCTTAGGGAAACAGCCCCAGCATTTT.

V usage is TRBV5-1 and J usage is TRBJ2-7, with D perhaps matching TRBD2 (5 bases). The germline V and J ends were trimmed by 0 bases and 8 bases, with 9 bases remaining between them. In germline, CDR1 is SGHRS, CDR2 YFSETQ. The length of the CDR3 is 12 residues. The CDR3 protein is CASSLANGKQYF. DNA for the CDR3: TGCGCCAGCAGCTTGGCGAACGGGAAGCAGTACTTC.

The sample holds a few counts of this clonotype. J is TRBJ2-5 and V is TRBV6-5, with 7 bases matching TRBD1. In germline, CDR1 is MNHEY, CDR2 SVGAGI. CDR3 length equals 15 residues. J gave up 9 bases and V 0 bases, and 10 bases lay outside the gene matches. CDR3 in amino acids: CASSYSHRGFGAQYF. CDR3 sequence (DNA): TGTGCCAGCAGTTACTCCCACAGGGGCTTTGGGGCCCAGTACTTC.

This clonotype has just a few counts. This chain links TRBV4-3 with TRBJ2-5, with D unresolved. V shed 3 bases and J shed 3 bases, with 11 bases lying between them. Germline V gene sequence: CDR1 LGHNA, CDR2 YSLEER. CDR3 size: 14 residues. The CDR3, as DNA: TGCGCCAGCAGCCACGTTAACAGAAAAGAGACCCAGTACTTC. This translates into CASSHVNRKETQYF.

The rearrangement joins TRBV20-1 to TRBJ2-3; the D gene is possibly TRBD1 (5 bases). This CDR3 is built from 15 residues. CDR1 is DFQATT and CDR2 is SNEGSKA in the germline V gene (reference sequence). V was shortened by 5 bases and J by 0 bases, with 15 bases between the two germline ends. As DNA, the CDR3 is TGCAGTGCTGGCCCTTTTAGACAGAGCACAGATACGCAGTATTTT. Encoded protein: CSAGPFRQSTDTQYF.